Presented here are 2 T cell receptor beta chains from one specimen sequenced in a study of CD8 T cells in ankylosing spondylitis. Whole-study findings and limits: Ankylosing spondylitis blood seemed to carry a telltale TCR beta motif made of about 8 highly homologous variants.

No cognate antigen is known for these TCRs. TCRdb re-called the 5' RACE reads through MiXCR, storing one row per CDR3 protein. The table lists 700,000 to 850,000 distinct CDR3 sequences, approximately 12% of them singletons, with under 0.6% in the top ten. The specimen sequenced was blood, either unsorted or a sorted T cell fraction (not recorded which). Every receptor here comes from a male donor with ankylosing spondylitis.

Comments on this clonotype: Since a much larger clone is just one base distant, this may be a read error. The final CDR3 position lacks the conserved phenylalanine or tryptophan, pointing to a likely read error. This CDR3 reads CASSLTDIQYL. CDR3 coding DNA: TGTGCCAGCAGTTTGACGGATATACAGTACTTA. The chain is built from TRBV12-3 or TRBV12-4 and TRBJ2-4; no firm D call. V lost 3 bases and J 13 bases, leaving 10 bases between the germline ends. The CDR3 covers 11 residues.

This clonotype was counted a few times. This rearrangement joins TRBV6-1 to TRBJ2-7, with D uncertain. The CDR3 extends over 14 amino acids. V was pared by 4 bases and J by 4 bases, with 14 bases between. CDR1 is MNHNS and CDR2 is SASEGT in the germline V gene. CDR3 protein: CASSARTLAYEQYF. The CDR3 nucleotides are TGTGCCAGCAGTGCCCGGACGTTGGCTTACGAGCAGTACTTC.